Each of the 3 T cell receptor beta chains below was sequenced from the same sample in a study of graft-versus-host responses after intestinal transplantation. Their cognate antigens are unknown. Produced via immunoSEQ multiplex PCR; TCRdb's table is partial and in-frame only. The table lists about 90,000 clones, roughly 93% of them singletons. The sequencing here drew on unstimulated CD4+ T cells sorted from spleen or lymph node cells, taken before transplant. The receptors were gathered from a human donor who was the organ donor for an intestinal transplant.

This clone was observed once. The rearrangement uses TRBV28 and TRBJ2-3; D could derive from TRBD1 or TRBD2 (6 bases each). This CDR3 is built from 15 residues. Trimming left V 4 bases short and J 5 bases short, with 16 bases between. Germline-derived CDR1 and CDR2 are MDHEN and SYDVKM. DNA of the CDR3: TGTGCCAGCAGTTCTCAGTCGGGGGCCGGAGATACGCAGTATTTT. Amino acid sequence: CASSSQSGAGDTQYF.

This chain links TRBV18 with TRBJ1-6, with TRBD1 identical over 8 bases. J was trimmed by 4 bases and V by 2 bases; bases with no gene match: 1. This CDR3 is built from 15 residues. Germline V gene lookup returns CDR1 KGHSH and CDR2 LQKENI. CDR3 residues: CASSPTGGYNSPLHF. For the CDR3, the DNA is TGTGCCAGCTCACCAACAGGGGGGTATAATTCACCCCTCCACTTT.

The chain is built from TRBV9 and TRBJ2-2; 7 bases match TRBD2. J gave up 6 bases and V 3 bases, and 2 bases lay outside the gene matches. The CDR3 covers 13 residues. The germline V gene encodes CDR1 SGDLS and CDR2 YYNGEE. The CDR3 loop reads CASSARGAGELFF. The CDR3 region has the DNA TGTGCCAGCAGCGCCCGGGGGGCCGGGGAGCTGTTTTTT.